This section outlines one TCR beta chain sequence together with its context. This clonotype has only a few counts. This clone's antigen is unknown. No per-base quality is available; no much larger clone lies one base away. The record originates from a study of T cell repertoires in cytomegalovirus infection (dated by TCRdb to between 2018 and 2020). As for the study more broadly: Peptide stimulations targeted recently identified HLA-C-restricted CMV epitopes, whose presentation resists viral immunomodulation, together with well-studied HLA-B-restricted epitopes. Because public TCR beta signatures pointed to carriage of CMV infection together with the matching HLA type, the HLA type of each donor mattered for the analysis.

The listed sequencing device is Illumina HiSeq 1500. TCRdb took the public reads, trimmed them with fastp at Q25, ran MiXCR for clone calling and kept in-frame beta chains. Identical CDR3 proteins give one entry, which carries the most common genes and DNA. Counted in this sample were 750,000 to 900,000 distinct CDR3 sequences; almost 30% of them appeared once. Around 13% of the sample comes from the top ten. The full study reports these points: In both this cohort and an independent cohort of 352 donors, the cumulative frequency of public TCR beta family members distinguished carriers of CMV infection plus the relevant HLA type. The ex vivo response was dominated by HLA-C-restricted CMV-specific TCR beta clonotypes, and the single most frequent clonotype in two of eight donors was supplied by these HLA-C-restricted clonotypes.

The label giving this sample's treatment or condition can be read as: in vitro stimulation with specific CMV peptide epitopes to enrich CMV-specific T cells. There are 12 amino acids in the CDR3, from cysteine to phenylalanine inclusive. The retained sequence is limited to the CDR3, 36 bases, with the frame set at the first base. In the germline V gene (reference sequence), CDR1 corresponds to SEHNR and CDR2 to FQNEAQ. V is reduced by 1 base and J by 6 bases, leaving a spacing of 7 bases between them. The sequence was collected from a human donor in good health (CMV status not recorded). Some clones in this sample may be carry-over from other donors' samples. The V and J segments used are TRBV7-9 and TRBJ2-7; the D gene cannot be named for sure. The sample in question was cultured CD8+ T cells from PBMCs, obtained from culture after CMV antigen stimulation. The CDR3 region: CASSLGVTEQYF. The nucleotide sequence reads TGTGCCAGCAGCTTAGGGGTAACCGAGCAGTACTTC.